This T cell receptor (beta chain) was observed in a study of blood T cell repertoires in COVID-19. The overall study: Sources were T cells, B-cell-depleted T cells, or PBMCs; the material itself was cDNA or gDNA.

Authors' methods: It was from reference gene primer amplification that nucleated cell counts were estimated. Only in-frame clones appear in the TCRdb table, and some are missing; sequencing was by immunoSEQ multiplex PCR. Clone size and the V and J calls come from that table; the DNA yielded D and trimming. This table has a few hundred thousand clones, roughly 80% appearing once. This CDR3 region has 13 residues. CDR1 MNHEY and CDR2 SVGEGT come from the germline V gene. V shed 4 bases and J 10 bases; nucleotides not matched to a gene: 6. This clonotype was sampled from a woman between 50 and 59 years old who had recovered from COVID-19. This chain joins TRBV6-2 or TRBV6-3 and TRBJ2-3; the match to TRBD2 covers 9 bases. Sequenced material: PBMCs or T cells enriched from blood (not recorded which). CDR3: CASSLASGNPQYF. CDR3 DNA: TGTGCCAGCAGTTTAGCTAGCGGGAACCCGCAGTATTTT.